This T cell receptor beta chain came from a study of blood T cell repertoires in COVID-19 (dated by TCRdb to 2019 to 2021). At the level of the whole study: Samples covering the acute and convalescent phases of COVID-19 were provided by collaborators in the United States, Italy and Spain. The material from the prospective study consisted of cDNA or gDNA derived from T cells, B-cell-depleted T cells, or PBMCs. The dataset comprised deeply sampled blood TCRbeta repertoires from subjects exposed to, actively infected with, or recovered from COVID-19. A freely available public database, intended as a resource for researchers studying the immune response to SARS-CoV-2, is where the repertoires were released. Samples were obtained from the ongoing ImmuneRACE study (first 160 participants) and from about 1,300 subjects provided by 6 global collaborators. A de-identified subject ID, COVID-19 status, age in years and sex were almost always included in the sample metadata. Where available, HLA class I and class II types were obtained from metadata supplied by the sample provider rather than from assay-based typing. General conclusions and limits of the study: The amount of clinical and demographic metadata varied by source and participant and was provided uncurated.

In the prospective study, participants were roughly 18 to 90 years old, resided in about two dozen geographic areas of the United States, and were enrolled through a virtual design. Cohort assignment in the prospective study relied on participant-reported clinical history from a screening survey and a study questionnaire. ImmuneRACE Cohort 3 recovered participants were defined by two consecutive negative NP/OP PCR tests, healthcare professional clearance, or symptom resolution. Mobile phlebotomists in the prospective study collected whole blood, serum and a nasopharyngeal or oropharyngeal swab from every participant. Additional blood draws and questionnaires over a roughly two-month period could optionally be provided by prospective study participants. Before DNA extraction, blood samples from the prospective study were shipped at room temperature or frozen. TCRbeta CDR3 regions were amplified from genomic DNA by means of the immunoSEQ Assay, a bias-controlled multiplex PCR. The authors' analysis ran thus. The number of nucleated cells in each sample was estimated by amplification of reference gene primers within the assay. To quantify the absolute abundance of each unique TCRbeta CDR3 rearrangement, sequence reads were collapsed and filtered. For each sample, productive Simpson clonality was calculated as the square root of Simpson's diversity index over productive rearrangements. As stored in TCRdb, this immuneACCESS dataset retains in-frame rearrangements with V and J assigned. A fraction of the clones does not appear; measured against another copy, unresolved V genes explain less than half of the discrepancy, and the remainder lacks a known reason. V, J and clone size derive from that table, while D and trimming were established from the DNA sequence. The sample contains roughly 160,000 clones, roughly 84% of them found a single time. The ten largest clonotypes hold around a sixth of the sample.

Of note for this clone: It has no known antigen specificity. No qualities accompany the bases; no much larger clone lies one base away.

The germline V gene encodes CDR1 ENHRY and CDR2 SYGVKD. The CDR3 measures 15 amino acids from cysteine to phenylalanine. The only DNA kept is the CDR3, 45 bases in frame from the first base. Unmatched junction bases come to 8, with V trimmed by 3 bases and J by 3 bases. The receptor chain draws on TRBV10-3 and TRBJ2-7, with 7 middle bases fitting TRBD1. The TCR comes from a man in his 60s who had recovered from COVID-19. The specimen sequenced was PBMCs or T cells enriched from blood (not recorded which). In nucleotide form, the sequence is TGTGCCATCAGTGACCTAGGACAGGCCAACTACGAGCAGTACTTC. Its translation reads: CAISDLGQANYEQYF.